Presented here are 26 T cell receptor beta chains from one specimen sequenced in a study of OX40 agonist ivuxolimab in advanced cancers. Clones were sequenced by immunoSEQ multiplex PCR, and TCRdb holds only the in-frame ones, with some missing. Among tens of thousands of clones listed, 80% to 90% were seen once. The starting material was CD4+ or CD8+ T cells sorted from blood, obtained in a trial of the OX40 agonist ivuxolimab. All receptors come from an adult with an advanced solid tumor such as melanoma, head and neck, liver or kidney cancer.

This chain links TRBV6-1 with TRBJ1-4, with no clear D. The CDR3 has 14 amino acids. Germline V lookup: CDR1 MNHNS, CDR2 SASEGT. The V end lost 3 bases, the J end lost 5 bases, and 10 bases lay between the germline ends. The CDR3 sequence: CASSDLAGNEKLFF. CDR3 nucleotides: TGTGCCAGCAGTGATTTGGCAGGAAATGAAAAACTGTTTTTT.

The CDR3 sequence is CASSRMEPDIQYF. The CDR3 nucleotides are TGCGCCAGCAGCCGAATGGAGCCGGACATTCAGTACTTC. The chain combines TRBV4-1 with TRBJ2-4, with no clear D. Trimming left V 4 bases short and J 8 bases short, with 12 bases between. Germline V gives CDR1 MGHRA, CDR2 YSYEKL. The CDR3 loop spans 13 amino acids.

V gene TRBV5-4 combines with J gene TRBJ1-2, with unresolved D. The V gene's germline CDR1 is SGHNT and CDR2 YYREEE (reference sequence). With 2 bases removed from V and 1 base from J, the gap between germline ends came to 9 bases. This CDR3 is 14 amino acids long. DNA of the CDR3: TGTGCCAGCAGCTTCTACGGAGGTAACTATGGCTACACCTTC. Translating gives CASSFYGGNYGYTF.

The rearrangement joins TRBV29-1 to TRBJ1-2, with 7 nucleotides matching TRBD1. The CDR3 runs to 13 residues. Germline assignment: CDR1 SQVTM and CDR2 ANQGSEA. V shed 4 bases, J shed 2 bases, and the junction held 4 bases outside the gene matches. CDR3 nucleotides: TGCAGCGTTGTACGACAGGGAAACTATGGCTACACCTTC. It translates to CSVVRQGNYGYTF. The full variable domain, in which reference TRBV29-1 and TRBJ1-2 provide the parts outside the CDR3, is SAVISQKPSRDICQRGTSLTIQCQVDSQVTMMFWYRQQPGQSLTLIATANQGSEATYESGFVIDKFPISRPNLTFSTLTVSNMSPEDSSIYLCSVVRQGNYGYTFGSGTRLTVV.

This chain joins TRBV2 and TRBJ2-1; TRBD1 aligns across 10 bases. There are 15 residues in the CDR3. V lost 10 bases, J lost 5 bases, and 11 bases stayed unmatched. CDR1 and CDR2 from the germline V gene are SNHLY and FYNNEI. CDR3 sequence: CATVPTGTGDNEQFF. The CDR3 bases are TGTGCCACCGTCCCCACCGGGACAGGGGACAATGAGCAGTTCTTC. Looking up the rest from reference TRBV2 and TRBJ2-1 gives the full variable domain: EPEVTQTPSHQVTQMGQEVILRCVPISNHLYFYWYRQILGQKVEFLVSFYNNEISEKSEIFDDQFSVERPDGSNFTLKIRSTKLEDSAMYFCATVPTGTGDNEQFFGPGTRLTVL.

A single count supports this clone. The CDR3 reads CASSIEFRGEAFF. Written as DNA, the CDR3 is TGTGCCAGTAGTATAGAATTCAGGGGGGAAGCTTTCTTT. This chain connects TRBV19 to TRBJ1-1; 7 nucleotides match TRBD1. Germline V gene data show CDR1 as LNHDA and CDR2 as SQIVND (reference sequence). This CDR3 is 13 amino acids long. With 0 bases clipped from V and 8 bases from J, the junction kept 3 bases outside the gene matches.

V and J are TRBV7-3 and TRBJ2-7; 7 bases map to TRBD1. V lost 5 bases and J lost 2; bases outside the gene matches: 3. The germline CDR1 and CDR2 sequences are SGHTA and FQGTGA. This CDR3 is built from 13 residues. In nucleotides, the CDR3 is TGTGCCAGCAGCCCGGGACAGACCTACGAGCAGTACTTC. It encodes CASSPGQTYEQYF. Filled out from reference TRBV7-3 and TRBJ2-7, the complete variable domain reads GAGVSQTPSNKVTEKGKYVELRCDPISGHTALYWYRQSLGQGPEFLIYFQGTGAADDSGLPNDRFFAVRPEGSVSTLKIQRTERGDSAVYLCASSPGQTYEQYFGPGTRLTVT.

The chain is built from TRBV5-1 and TRBJ1-6; TRBD1 might be the D (5 bases). V lost 4 bases and J lost 3, with 8 bases in between. Germline assignment: CDR1 SGHRS and CDR2 YFSETQ. The length of the CDR3 is 14 residues. The CDR3 reads CASSLDSYNSPLHF. CDR3 sequence (DNA): TGCGCCAGCAGCCTCGACAGCTATAATTCACCCCTCCACTTT.

The chain carries TRBV5-6 and TRBJ2-3; tentative D call: TRBD2 (6 bases). Trimming cost V 4 bases and J 1 base, with 19 bases left between them. The CDR3 contains 17 residues. The V gene's germline CDR1 is SGHDT and CDR2 YYEEEE. CDR3 region: CASSRPELADRTDTQYF. The CDR3 bases are TGTGCCAGCAGCCGTCCTGAACTAGCCGACCGCACAGATACGCAGTATTTT.

As for this clone: This sample includes further DNA sequences coding for the same CDR3. The J gene is TRBJ2-1, the V gene TRBV19, with 8 bases matching TRBD1. CDR1 and CDR2 from the germline V gene are LNHDA and SQIVND (reference sequence). The CDR3 is made up of 12 amino acids. J gave up 4 bases and V 8 bases, and 1 base lay outside the gene matches. This chain's CDR3 is CASRQGYNEQFF. The CDR3, as DNA: TGTGCCAGTCGACAGGGGTACAATGAGCAGTTCTTC. Looking up the rest from reference TRBV19 and TRBJ2-1 gives the full variable domain: DGGITQSPKYLFRKEGQNVTLSCEQNLNHDAMYWYRQDPGQGLRLIYYSQIVNDFQKGDIAEGYSVSREKKESFPLTVTSAQKNPTAFYLCASRQGYNEQFFGPGTRLTVL.

This clone is a singleton in its sample. The chain is built from TRBV15 and TRBJ1-6, with 7 bases aligning to TRBD1. Germline CDR1 LNHNV, CDR2 YYDKDF (reference sequence). V gave up 3 bases and J gave up 4 bases; unmatched junction bases: 12. The CDR3 runs 18 residues. The CDR3 protein is CATSSVPGQSKYNSPLHF. CDR3 DNA sequence: TGTGCCACCAGCAGTGTACCGGGACAGTCGAAATATAATTCACCCCTCCACTTT.

The chain recombines TRBV7-8 with TRBJ2-7, with unresolved D. Trimming took 2 bases from V and 2 from J, leaving 13 bases between them. From germline, CDR1 is SGHVS and CDR2 FQNEAQ. The CDR3 sequence is 15 residues long. CDR3 protein: CASSLSWALAYEQYF. The CDR3 DNA reads as TGTGCCAGCAGCTTAAGTTGGGCGCTGGCCTACGAGCAGTACTTC.

The V call is TRBV29-1, the J call TRBJ2-1; the D call may be TRBD1 or TRBD2 (5 bases each). The CDR3 is made up of 13 amino acids. V was clipped by 3 bases and J by 0 bases, with 6 bases between them. The germline CDR1 and CDR2 sequences are SQVTM and ANQGSEA. The CDR3 region is CSVDGGSYNEQFF. In DNA, the CDR3 is TGCAGCGTTGATGGGGGCTCCTACAATGAGCAGTTCTTC.

J is TRBJ1-5 and V is TRBV5-1; D is unclear. Germline CDR1 is SGHRS and CDR2 is YFSETQ. The CDR3 runs 15 residues. V was clipped by 1 base and J by 0 bases, with 8 bases between them. The CDR3 here is CASSLFGLSNQPQHF. The CDR3 nucleotides are TGCGCCAGCAGCTTGTTTGGACTTAGCAATCAGCCCCAGCATTTT.

V and J are TRBV4-1 and TRBJ2-5; no firm D call. With 0 bases removed from V and 4 bases from J, the gap between germline ends came to 21 bases. Germline assignment: CDR1 MGHRA and CDR2 YSYEKL. The CDR3 totals 18 residues. The CDR3 protein is CASSQDVPLGRGGETQYF. The CDR3 DNA reads TGCGCCAGCAGCCAAGATGTCCCCCTCGGCAGAGGTGGAGAGACCCAGTACTTC.

The chain combines TRBV6-5 with TRBJ2-1; D remains unclear. The CDR3 length is 13 residues. CDR1 and CDR2 (germline): MNHEY, SVGAGI. V lost 0 bases and J 3 bases, leaving 3 bases between the germline ends. CDR3 amino acids: CASSYSYYNEQFF. The CDR3 DNA follows: TGTGCCAGCAGTTACTCGTACTACAATGAGCAGTTCTTC.

The rearrangement links TRBV5-5 to TRBJ2-3; 12 positions agree with TRBD1. The ends lost 4 bases at V and 5 bases at J; junction bases unmatched: 8. The CDR3 is 16 amino acids. CDR1 and CDR2 from the germline V gene are SGHKS and YYEKEE (reference sequence). As DNA, the CDR3 is TGTGCCAGCAGCGTCCGGGACAGGGGGCAAGAAGATACGCAGTATTTT. Translated, it gives CASSVRDRGQEDTQYF. The complete variable domain, with remaining parts taken from reference TRBV5-5 and TRBJ2-3, reads DAGVTQSPTHLIKTRGQQVTLRCSPISGHKSVSWYQQVLGQGPQFIFQYYEKEERGRGNFPDRFSARQFPNYSSELNVNALLLGDSALYLCASSVRDRGQEDTQYFGPGTRLTVL.

The chain employs TRBV6-5 and TRBJ1-5; the D is unclear. This CDR3 contains 14 residues. Germline V gene lookup returns CDR1 MNHEY and CDR2 SVGAGI. With 0 bases removed from V and 9 bases from J, the gap between germline ends came to 12 bases. In DNA, the CDR3 is TGTGCCAGCAGTTACTCGTACAGCCTACCGCCCCAGCATTTT. It specifies CASSYSYSLPPQHF.

The V gene is TRBV18, the J gene TRBJ1-4, with D perhaps TRBD1 (5 bases). The CDR3 is 15 amino acids. V was cut by 0 bases and J by 6 bases, with 11 bases left in between. Germline CDR1 is KGHSH and CDR2 is LQKENI. The DNA for the CDR3 is TGTGCCAGCTCACCACCCGACAGTTCGGATGAAAAACTGTTTTTT. It is translated as CASSPPDSSDEKLFF.

The chain carries TRBV7-9 and TRBJ2-7; TRBD1 aligns across 9 bases. The junction had 10 bases not matched to a gene; V was cut back by 5 bases and J by 5 bases. From germline, CDR1 is SEHNR and CDR2 FQNEAQ (reference sequence). This CDR3 region has 15 residues. The CDR3 DNA follows: TGTGCCAGCAGCCTAATACAGGGGGCACTCCACGAGCAGTACTTC. It encodes CASSLIQGALHEQYF.

This clone was detected only a few times. The CDR3 sequence: CASSLLPGQKNEQYF. In nucleotides, the CDR3 is TGTGCCAGCAGCCTACTGCCAGGGCAAAAAAACGAGCAGTACTTC. This sequence joins TRBV7-3 and TRBJ2-7, with D possibly being TRBD1 (5 bases). The CDR3 sequence is 15 residues long. V lost 5 bases to trimming and J lost 5 bases, with 19 bases between them. Germline V gives CDR1 SGHTA, CDR2 FQGTGA.

V gene TRBV11-2 combines with J gene TRBJ2-1; 10 bases are shared with TRBD2. Unmatched junction bases numbered 14, after V lost 6 bases and J lost 12 bases. From germline, CDR1 is SGHAT and CDR2 FQNNGV. The CDR3 loop spans 15 amino acids. In nucleotides, the CDR3 is TGTGCCAGCAGTCATAGCGGGGGGAATCTTAGCGGGCAGTTCTTC. This translates into CASSHSGGNLSGQFF.

The chain couples TRBV7-9 to TRBJ1-1; 8 nucleotides match TRBD1. Trimming took 5 bases from V and 4 from J; bases not matched to a gene: 6. The CDR3 totals 14 residues. CDR1 is SEHNR and CDR2 is FQNEAQ in the germline V gene (reference sequence). The CDR3 DNA sequence: TGTGCCAGCAGCACCCAGGGGGCGGGCACTGAAGCTTTCTTT. Amino acids: CASSTQGAGTEAFF.

This chain uses TRBV6-1 with TRBJ1-6, with no clear D. The ends were cut back, 1 base at V and 7 bases at J, with 5 bases in the middle. CDR1 MNHNS and CDR2 SASEGT come from the germline V gene. The CDR3 runs 13 residues. Here the CDR3 DNA reads TGTGCCAGCAGTGAAGTCCTGAATTCACCCCTCCACTTT. Residues: CASSEVLNSPLHF.

The chain links TRBV28 to TRBJ2-1; D is tentatively TRBD1 or TRBD2 (5 bases each). The V end lost 3 bases, the J end lost 7 bases, and 19 bases lay between the germline ends. The germline V gene encodes CDR1 MDHEN and CDR2 SYDVKM. This CDR3 region has 16 residues. The CDR3 DNA follows: TGTGCCAGCAGTTTTTTCGAGGGACGGCCCTTAAATGAGCAGTTCTTC. It is translated as CASSFFEGRPLNEQFF.

The rearrangement joins TRBV16 to TRBJ2-1; no clear D. The CDR3 runs to 14 residues. Germline CDR1 reads KGHSY; CDR2 reads FQNENV. Trimming cost V 0 bases and J 4 bases, with 7 bases left between them. The CDR3 region is CASSQSEPYNEQFF. The CDR3 nucleotides are TGTGCCAGCAGCCAATCCGAGCCATACAATGAGCAGTTCTTC.